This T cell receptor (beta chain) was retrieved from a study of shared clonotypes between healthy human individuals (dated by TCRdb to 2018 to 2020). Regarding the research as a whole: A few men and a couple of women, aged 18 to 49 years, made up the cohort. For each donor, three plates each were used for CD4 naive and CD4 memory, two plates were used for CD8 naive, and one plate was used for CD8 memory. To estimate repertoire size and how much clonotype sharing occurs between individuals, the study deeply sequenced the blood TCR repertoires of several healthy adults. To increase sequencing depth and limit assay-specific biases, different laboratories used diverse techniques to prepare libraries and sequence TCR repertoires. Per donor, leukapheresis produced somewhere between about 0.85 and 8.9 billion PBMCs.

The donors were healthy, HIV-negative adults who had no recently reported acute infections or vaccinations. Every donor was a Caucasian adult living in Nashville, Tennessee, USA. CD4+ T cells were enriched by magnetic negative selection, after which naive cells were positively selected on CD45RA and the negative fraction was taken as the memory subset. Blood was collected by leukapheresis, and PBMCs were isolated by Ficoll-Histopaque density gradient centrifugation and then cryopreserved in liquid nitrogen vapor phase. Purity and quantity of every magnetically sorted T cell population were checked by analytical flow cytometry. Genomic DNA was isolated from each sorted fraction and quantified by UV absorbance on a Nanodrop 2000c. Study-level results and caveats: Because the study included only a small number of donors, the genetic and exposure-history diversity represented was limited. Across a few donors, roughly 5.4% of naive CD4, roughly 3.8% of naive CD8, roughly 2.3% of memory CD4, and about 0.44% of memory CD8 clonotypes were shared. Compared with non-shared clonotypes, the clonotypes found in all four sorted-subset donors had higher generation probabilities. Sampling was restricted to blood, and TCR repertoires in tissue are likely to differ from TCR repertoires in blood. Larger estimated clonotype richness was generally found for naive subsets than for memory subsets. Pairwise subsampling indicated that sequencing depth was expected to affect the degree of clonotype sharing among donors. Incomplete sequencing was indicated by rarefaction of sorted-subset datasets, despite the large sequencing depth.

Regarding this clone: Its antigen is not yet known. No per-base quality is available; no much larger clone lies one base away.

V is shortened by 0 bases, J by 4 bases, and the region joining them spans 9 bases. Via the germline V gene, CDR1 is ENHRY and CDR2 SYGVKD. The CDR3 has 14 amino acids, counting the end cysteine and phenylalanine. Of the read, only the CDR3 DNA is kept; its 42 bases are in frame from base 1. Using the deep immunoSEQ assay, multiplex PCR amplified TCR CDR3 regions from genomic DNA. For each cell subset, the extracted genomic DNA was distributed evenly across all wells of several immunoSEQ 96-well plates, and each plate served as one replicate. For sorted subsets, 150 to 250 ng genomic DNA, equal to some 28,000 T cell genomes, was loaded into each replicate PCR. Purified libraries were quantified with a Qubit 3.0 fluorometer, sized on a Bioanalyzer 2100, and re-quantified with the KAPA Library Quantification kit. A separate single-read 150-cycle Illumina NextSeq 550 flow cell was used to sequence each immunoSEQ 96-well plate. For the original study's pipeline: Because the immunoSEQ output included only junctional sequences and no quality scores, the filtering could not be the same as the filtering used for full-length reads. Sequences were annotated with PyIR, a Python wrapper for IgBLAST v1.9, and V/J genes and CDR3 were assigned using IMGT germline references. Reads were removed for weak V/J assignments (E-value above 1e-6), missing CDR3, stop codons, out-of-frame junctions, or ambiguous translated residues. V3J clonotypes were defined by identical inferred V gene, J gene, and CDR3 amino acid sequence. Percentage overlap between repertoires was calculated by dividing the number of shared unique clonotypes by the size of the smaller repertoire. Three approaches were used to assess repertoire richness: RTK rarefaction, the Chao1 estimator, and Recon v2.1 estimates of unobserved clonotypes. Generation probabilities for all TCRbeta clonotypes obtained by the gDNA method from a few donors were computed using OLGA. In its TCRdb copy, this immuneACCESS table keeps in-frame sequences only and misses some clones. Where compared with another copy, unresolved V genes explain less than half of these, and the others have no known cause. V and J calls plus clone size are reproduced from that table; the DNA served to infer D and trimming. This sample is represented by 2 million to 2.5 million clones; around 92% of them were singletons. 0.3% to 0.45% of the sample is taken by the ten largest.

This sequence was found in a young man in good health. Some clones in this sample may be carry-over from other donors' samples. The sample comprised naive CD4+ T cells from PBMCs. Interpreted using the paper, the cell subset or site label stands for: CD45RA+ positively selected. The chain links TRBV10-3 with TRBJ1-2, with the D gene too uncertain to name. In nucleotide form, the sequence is TGTGCCATCAGTGAGTCAGAACAGCTCTATGGCTACACCTTC. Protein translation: CAISESEQLYGYTF.